The source of this T cell receptor beta chain is a study of cytomegalovirus exposure and HLA in healthy donors. PCR amplification relied on 60 Vbeta primers (plus 13 Jbeta primers). Data came from immunoSEQ multiplex PCR; TCRdb stores just in-frame clones and leaves some out. The top ten hold 2.5% to 3% of the sample, which has over 100,000 clones, more than 65% seen once. Comment on this clone: Its antigen is unidentified.

Study-wide points: In a later analysis, compared with equally common non-associated chains, HLA-associated beta chains were more expanded. The study put 150 or so TCR beta chains on its list as cytomegalovirus-associated. For most TCR beta V segments, an earlier analysis put the productive rate at about 90% or about 30% of the time.

The donors (healthy individuals) were bone marrow donors. The receptor was isolated from a woman aged 18-30 years in good health and CMV-seropositive. What was sequenced was PBMCs.

CDR3 DNA: TGTGCCAGCAGCTCCCGTACCGGGACAGGGGATAGGAATGAGCAGTTCTTC. It encodes CASSSRTGTGDRNEQFF. V usage is TRBV7-2 and J usage is TRBJ2-1, with 10 nucleotides matching TRBD1. The junction had 13 bases not matched to a gene; V was cut back by 4 bases and J by 7 bases. This CDR3 is built from 17 residues. Germline CDR1 is SGHTA and CDR2 is FQGNSA.